The text below deals with one T cell receptor beta chain. Its antigen is unknown. No much larger clonotype is one base removed from it; base qualities were not supplied. Taken from about 1.9-4.1 cm away from the tumor, the adjacent normal breast tissue was rinsed with PBS and kept in prechilled RNAlater. Because of high lipid content and low cell density, roughly 85-310 mg of normal breast tissue was often needed to obtain sufficient DNA. The study profiled bulk TCR beta-chain repertoires in matched peripheral blood, tumor and adjacent normal breast tissue taken from approximately 15 patients with early-stage breast cancer. The Qiagen AllPrep DNA/RNA Mini kit was used for genomic DNA extraction. The record originates from a study of early stage breast cancer tumors (dated by TCRdb to about 2017). As for the study more broadly: Of the roughly 17 invasive breast tumors, 12 to 13 were found to be estrogen receptor-positive, progesterone receptor-positive and HER2-negative. The average read coverage per sample was roughly 10-fold. Of the roughly 12 ER+/PR+/HER2- tumors, eight were classified as invasive ductal carcinomas and four as invasive lobular carcinomas. The samples as a whole yielded under 3,500,000 detected templates, corresponding to roughly 1.1 million unique clonotypes. What the work shows at the level of the full study, not this receptor alone: Enriched TCRB sequences shared across patients were mostly commonly generated sequences, unlikely to play an important role in the tumor microenvironment. About 2.5-fold higher T cell density and higher clonality were observed in tumors than in adjacent normal breast tissue. Repertoires from blood resembled normal breast more closely than tumor, and using blood as a reference for each tissue separated tumor from normal in about 85% of the 16 patients. Chain pairing and functional markers such as CD4, CD8 and FOXP3 were missed by bulk genomic DNA sequencing of unsorted cells. Because the cohort was small, a breakdown by tumor subtype could not be done.

Two independent genomic DNA replicates were amplified for each sample, with around 0.5 ug used for blood and about 1.5 ug for tumor or normal breast. Following the manufacturer's instructions, the ImmunoSeq Intro kit was used to carry out TCRB sequencing on genomic DNA. Multiplex PCR ran about 31 cycles with proprietary primers and spike-in control sequences for absolute quantification. Single-end 150-bp reads were used to sequence an 87-bp fragment spanning the CDR3 and the flanking V and J genes. Each lane of an Illumina MiSeq running version 3.0 chemistry carried seven multiplexed samples, with two replicates apiece. Concerning the study's data processing: The vendor's proprietary pipeline handled the raw data processing, merging both replicates into a single result for each sample. Clonotypes were defined as productive rearrangements sharing the V-gene family, CDR3 amino acid sequence and J-gene segment. To compute clonality, the normalized Shannon entropy (Pielou evenness) of TCRB abundances was subtracted from 1. T cell density was estimated by dividing total templates by the number of input cells inferred from the DNA input amount. Recon, run with its default parameters, was used to estimate overall repertoire diversity and clonality. Tumor-enriched clonotypes were defined as having over 0.1% abundance in tumor and at least 32-fold higher abundance than in normal breast. TCRdb carries this immuneACCESS record with in-frame sequences only. Its versions omit some clonotypes, under half of them owing to an unresolved V gene in the studies checked, with the rest unexplained. Clonal size and the V and J genes are those of that table, whereas D and trimming came from the DNA. Here the sample has about 8,400 clones; 60% to 85% occur a single time. Roughly 8.5% of the sample rests with the top ten.

The TCR comes from a person between 60 and 69 years old with breast cancer. The sequenced sample was normal breast tissue next to the tumor.

Read as DNA, the sequence is TGTGCCAGCAGTATCGGGACGGGACAGAACATTCAGTACTTC. Its product reads: CASSIGTGQNIQYF. The sequence links TRBV6-1 to TRBJ2-4, and 7 bases in between align with TRBD1. CDR1 and CDR2, per the germline V gene, are MNHNS and SASEGT. Measured from the cysteine to the phenylalanine, the CDR3 is 14 residues long. Just the 42-base CDR3 DNA is kept, in frame starting at base 1. V and J are trimmed by 5 bases and 7 bases, and the gene matches miss 8 bases of the junction.